The clone carrying this TCR beta chain has a handful of counts. The antigen is unknown. The entry originates in a study of vaccination and CD4 T cells after COVID-19. Study-level background: The post-COVID samples were taken a median roughly 96 days after diagnosis, anywhere from 35 to 161. Overlapping SARS-CoV-2, HCoV-NL63, HCoV-OC43 and HCoV-229E spike peptides stimulated the cells.

Noted treatment: roughly 10-day PBMC culture with coronavirus spike peptide pools or control peptides (ViraFEST assay). Samples of CD4+ T cells were obtained from the unexposed donor before the COVID-19 pandemic (2011-2018). Sequencing of DNA taken from cultured CD4+ T cells relied on the Oncomine TCR Beta short-read assay. Genomic DNA was taken out of cultured CD4+ T cells by extraction. From the PCR reads, TCRdb called clonotypes with MiXCR, one entry per CDR3 protein. The sample lists 7,500 to 10,000 distinct CDR3 sequences; 34% were seen once. The CDR3 is made up of 16 amino acids. Per germline, CDR1 LNHDA and CDR2 SQIVND (reference sequence). The V and J ends lost 6 bases and 3 bases, in that order; junction bases with no gene match: 10.

The J gene is TRBJ1-5, the V gene TRBV19; 8 nucleotides agree with TRBD1. Source material: CD4+ T cells from blood, cultured in vitro. This receptor was obtained from a human donor in good health. CDR3: CASSKSQGANNQPQHF. The CDR3 DNA sequence: TGTGCCAGTAGCAAATCCCAGGGGGCGAACAATCAGCCCCAGCATTTT.